Included here is one T cell receptor beta chain sequence, with context. The antigen remains undetermined. The CDR3 length is 16 residues. CDR1 and CDR2 from the germline V gene are SGHRS and YFSETQ. J gave up 11 bases and V 0 bases, and 13 bases lay outside the gene matches. Combining a sample-barcoded 5' primer with a J-beta primer mix, a second PCR ran for about 6 to 11 cycles. Every molecule of cDNA carried a tag from a template-switch adaptor with 12 random nucleotides. TCRdb itself ran the 5' RACE reads through MiXCR, one entry per CDR3 protein. The sample lists approximately 1.5 million distinct CDR3 sequences; roughly 32% were seen once. This record belongs to a study of blood T cells in healthy people across ages. Donors were healthy Caucasian individuals from Russia aged roughly 6 to 90. Each sample gave at least 6.5 million isolated PBMCs. Findings of the study overall: While age rose, TCR beta diversity per million T cells dropped in a roughly linear way.

The TCR sequence derives from a woman aged 25 to 39 in good health. The chain has TRBV5-1 and TRBJ2-5; 10 nucleotides agree with TRBD2. The sample was blood. CDR3 protein: CASSLGALAGVSKQYF. CDR3 bases: TGCGCCAGCAGCTTGGGGGCGCTAGCGGGAGTGAGCAAGCAGTACTTC.